This T cell receptor (beta chain) was sequenced during a study of T cell repertoires in cytomegalovirus infection. TCRdb re-derived calls from the reads in MiXCR, one entry per CDR3 protein. The sample lists 250,000 to 300,000 distinct CDR3 sequences; 8% to 9.5% were seen once. The count of this clonotype is one. A clone one base away is much larger, so this may be a read error. The germline V gene has CDR1 SGHAT and CDR2 FQNNGV. The CDR3 sequence is 15 residues long. The sequenced sample was PBMCs. This sequence was found in a human donor in good health (CMV status not recorded). Some clones in this sample may be carry-over from other donors' samples. This rearrangement joins TRBV11-2 to TRBJ2-2; D may match TRBD1 or TRBD2 (6 bases each). CDR3 coding DNA: TGTGCCAGCAGCTGGGGGGCAGCGAACACCGGGGAGCCGTTTTTT. Translation: CASSWGAANTGEPFF.